This TCR beta chain derives from a study of CD8 T cells in ankylosing spondylitis. TCRdb analysed the 5' RACE reads with MiXCR anew, one entry per CDR3 protein. Among about 320,000 distinct CDR3 sequences listed, more than 9% were seen once. The table lists this clonotype with many counts. Trimming pared 2 bases from V and 2 bases from J, leaving 9 bases between. The length of the CDR3 is 13 residues. CDR1 is DFQATT, CDR2 SNEGSKA, per germline (reference sequence). Material: blood, either unsorted or a sorted T cell fraction (not recorded which). The receptor's source is a female donor with ankylosing spondylitis or in good health (not recorded which). The chain couples TRBV20-1 to TRBJ2-5, with D unresolved. The CDR3, as DNA: TGCAGTGCTAGACCGACATTTCAAGAGACCCAGTACTTC. It codes for CSARPTFQETQYF.